Described below is a single T cell receptor (beta chain) sequence and its context. Its antigen is unknown. This sample is drawn from a study of cytomegalovirus exposure and HLA in healthy donors. Sequencing used immunoSEQ multiplex PCR; TCRdb keeps in-frame clones, though not all of them. The table shows roughly 220,000 clones, with 75% to 90% occurring only once. Study-level points and caveats: It was reportedly the case that the classifier diagnosed cytomegalovirus status with high specificity and sensitivity. It was confirmed in vitro that a few of the CMV-associated chains were specific for CMV antigens.

The germline CDR1 and CDR2 sequences are SQVTM and ANQGSEA. This CDR3 has 14 residues. Trimming removed 8 bases from V and 1 base from J; junction bases left unmatched: 9. The chain has TRBV29-1 and TRBJ2-3; 7 bases match TRBD1. Sequencing was carried out using PBMCs. This clonotype originated in a young woman in good health and CMV-seropositive. CDR3 amino acids: CSLTGTEGTDTQYF. CDR3 in DNA: TGCAGCTTAACCGGGACAGAGGGCACAGATACGCAGTATTTT.